This T cell receptor (beta chain) was sequenced for a study of graft-versus-host responses after intestinal transplantation. About the research overall: Each recipient received anti-thymocyte globulin induction, then tacrolimus and steroids for approximately 3 years. Whole-study findings and limits: GvH clones detected in recipient marrow included some appearing first in ileum or blood. Peak circulating GvH clone levels tracked with early post-transplant HvG declines. In patients with graft-donor T cell macrochimerism, allograft graft-versus-host to host-versus-graft clonal ratios were high.

Note on this clone: Its antigen is unknown.

Assay used: immunoSEQ multiplex PCR; TCRdb lists only in-frame clones, some missing. The sample holds 24,000 or so clones, approximately 87% seen once. This TCR derives from a human patient who received an intestinal transplant, so some T cells may come from the graft donor. The sequenced sample was PBMCs, obtained approximately 28 days after intestinal transplant.

The CDR3 sequence is CASCPLGQLGAFF. The CDR3 DNA reads as TGTGCCAGTTGCCCTTTGGGACAGTTGGGAGCTTTCTTT. The chain couples TRBV19 to TRBJ1-1; 7 nucleotides match TRBD1. The CDR3 sequence is 13 residues long. The V segment lost 8 bases and the J segment 10 bases; nucleotides outside the gene matches: 13. Germline-derived CDR1 and CDR2 are LNHDA and SQIVND (reference sequence).